The 26 T cell receptor beta chains given below trace back to one sample, sequenced in a study of tumor-infiltrating lymphocytes in localized non-small cell lung cancer (dated by TCRdb to about 2021). Preparation of the library involved the immunoSEQ multiplex PCR assay. Sourced from immuneACCESS, this table was stored by TCRdb with only in-frame sequences that have V and J called. A share of the clones is absent; for the studies checked, an unresolved V gene accounts for under half, and the remainder has no known explanation. Within this sample are about 16,000 clones, with approximately 80% of them counted one time only. The ten largest clones add up to 5.5% to 7% of the sample. The source material was lung tumor tissue. The receptors derive from a human donor with non-small cell lung cancer.

This chain uses TRBV11-2 with TRBJ2-5; tentative D call: TRBD2 (5 bases). The CDR3 contains 15 residues. V lost 1 base and J 5 bases, leaving 14 bases between the germline ends. Germline CDR1 reads SGHAT; CDR2 reads FQNNGV. The DNA of the CDR3 is TGTGCCAGCAGCTTAGTATCGGGCGGCGGGGAGACCCAGTACTTC. Protein: CASSLVSGGGETQYF.

This chain uses TRBV6-5 with TRBJ2-4; D call uncertain. Trimming took off 6 bases at V and 9 bases at J, with 15 bases between the two ends. The CDR3 runs to 13 residues. Germline assignment: CDR1 MNHEY and CDR2 SVGAGI. The CDR3 loop is CASRSDLRSIQYF. The CDR3 region has the DNA TGTGCCAGCAGGTCGGACCTACGGAGCATTCAGTACTTC.

This clone qualifies as medium-sized. The chain combines TRBV30 with TRBJ2-2; tentatively, D is TRBD2 (5 bases). The germline V gene has CDR1 GTSNPN and CDR2 SVGIG (reference sequence). Trimming pared 3 bases from V and 5 bases from J, leaving 10 bases between. The CDR3 has 13 amino acids. In DNA, the CDR3 is TGTGCCTGGAGCCTAGGACTTACCGGGGAGCTGTTTTTT. Its protein is CAWSLGLTGELFF.

The chain is built from TRBV4-2 and TRBJ2-4, with 8 bases that match TRBD1. This CDR3 region has 18 residues. J was trimmed by 1 base and V by 2 bases; bases with no gene match: 10. CDR1 is LGHNA and CDR2 is YNFKEQ in the germline V gene. The CDR3 region has the DNA TGTGCCAGCAGCCAACCCATTCGGACAGGGTGGGCCAAAAACATTCAGTACTTC. Translation gives CASSQPIRTGWAKNIQYF.

The CDR3 reads CSAIRGYEQFF. CDR3 DNA sequence: TGCAGTGCTATACGGGGATATGAGCAGTTCTTC. This chain links TRBV20-1 with TRBJ2-1; D perhaps matches TRBD2 (5 bases). The germline CDR1 and CDR2 sequences are DFQATT and SNEGSKA (reference sequence). V was cut by 4 bases and J by 8 bases, with 9 bases left in between. CDR3 length: 11 amino acids.

Concerning this clone: Other DNA sequences of this sample code for an identical CDR3. The V and J genes are TRBV27 and TRBJ1-5, with D perhaps TRBD1 (5 bases). Germline V CDR1 and CDR2: MNHEY, SMNVEV (reference sequence). This CDR3 has 14 residues. The V end lost 2 bases, the J end lost 6 bases, and 11 bases lay between the germline ends. CDR3 sequence reads: CASSLAGGGQPQHF. Written as DNA, the CDR3 is TGTGCCAGCAGTTTAGCGGGGGGAGGTCAGCCCCAGCATTTT.

This chain connects TRBV28 to TRBJ2-1; D not resolved. Germline values: CDR1 MDHEN, CDR2 SYDVKM. V lost 6 bases and J 7 bases, leaving 7 bases between the germline ends. This CDR3 is 11 amino acids long. The CDR3 reads CASSLGNEQFF. The CDR3 DNA sequence: TGTGCCAGCAGCCTAGGGAATGAGCAGTTCTTC.

The gene calls are TRBV2 and TRBJ2-1, with no clear D. The CDR3 is made up of 15 amino acids. The V gene's germline CDR1 is SNHLY and CDR2 FYNNEI. The ends were cut back, 7 bases at V and 3 bases at J, with 16 bases in the middle. Here the CDR3 DNA reads TGTGCCAGCAATACGGTAGCTGGCAACTACAATGAGCAGTTCTTC. It translates to CASNTVAGNYNEQFF.

The chain links TRBV7-9 to TRBJ1-5, with a tentative D call TRBD1 (5 bases). Germline V gives CDR1 SEHNR, CDR2 FQNEAQ (reference sequence). V gave up 3 bases and J gave up 6 bases, with 6 bases separating them. CDR3 length: 12 amino acids. The CDR3 protein is CASSLRGQPQHF. CDR3 bases: TGTGCCAGCAGCTTGAGGGGTCAGCCCCAGCATTTT. Variable domain in full (rest from reference TRBV7-9 and TRBJ1-5): DTGVSQNPRHKITKRGQNVTFRCDPISEHNRLYWYRQTLGQGPEFLTYFQNEAQLEKSRLLSDRFSAERPKGSFSTLEIQRTEQGDSAMYLCASSLRGQPQHFGDGTRLSIL.

V is TRBV7-2 and J is TRBJ1-3; D unresolved. Germline assignment: CDR1 SGHTA and CDR2 FQGNSA. This CDR3 has 14 residues. The V end was cut by 1 base, the J end by 3 bases, with 7 bases between. This CDR3 reads CASSLDRSGNTIYF. The CDR3 DNA reads as TGTGCCAGCAGCTTAGACAGAAGTGGAAACACCATATATTTT.

The J gene is TRBJ2-2, the V gene TRBV19, with 7 bases fitting TRBD2. The CDR3 runs 14 residues. Trimming took 1 base from V and 4 from J; bases not matched to a gene: 0. Germline loops: CDR1 LNHDA, CDR2 SQIVND (reference sequence). As DNA, the CDR3 is TGTGCCAGTAGTATAGGCGGGAGCACCGGGGAGCTGTTTTTT. Encoded protein: CASSIGGSTGELFF.

This clone has just a few counts. This chain uses TRBV7-6 with TRBJ2-7; 7 nucleotides match TRBD2. CDR3 length equals 14 residues. V trimming: 5 bases; J trimming: 5 bases; junction bases outside the gene matches: 9. Looked up from germline, CDR1 is SGHVS and CDR2 is FNYEAQ. The CDR3 region has the DNA TGTGCCAGCAGCCAAGACGGGACTATCGACGAGCAGTACTTC. Translation gives CASSQDGTIDEQYF.

The gene calls are TRBV4-1 and TRBJ1-3; 8 nucleotides match TRBD1. Losses at the gene ends were 3 bases for V and 3 bases for J; bases not matched to a gene: 4. From germline, CDR1 is MGHRA and CDR2 YSYEKL. This CDR3 comprises 15 residues. CDR3 nucleotides: TGCGCCAGCAGCCACGTACAGGGGGGTGGAAACACCATATATTTT. This codes for CASSHVQGGGNTIYF.

The chain joins TRBV29-1 to TRBJ2-1, with D possibly TRBD2 on 5 matching bases. This CDR3 region has 12 residues. CDR1 and CDR2 (germline): SQVTM, ANQGSEA. V was cut by 6 bases and J by 6 bases, with 12 bases left in between. The CDR3 sequence is CSVLATANEQFF. DNA of the CDR3: TGCAGCGTCCTAGCTACTGCCAATGAGCAGTTCTTC.

V and J are TRBV7-9 and TRBJ1-2, with D perhaps TRBD1 (5 bases). V was cut by 3 bases and J by 4 bases, with 12 bases left in between. The CDR3 totals 14 residues. Germline CDR1 SEHNR, CDR2 FQNEAQ (reference sequence). CDR3 DNA: TGTGCCAGCAGCTTTGGTGGGGCAAGCTATGGCTACACCTTC. It encodes CASSFGGASYGYTF.

The rearrangement uses TRBV7-9 and TRBJ2-3; 14 bases agree with TRBD2. V was clipped by 2 bases and J by 5 bases; unmatched bases: 9. The CDR3 length is 18 residues. In germline, CDR1 is SEHNR, CDR2 FQNEAQ (reference sequence). The CDR3 DNA reads as TGTGCCAGCAGCTTAACCCCGGGACTAGCGGGAGACGGAGATACGCAGTATTTT. Encoded protein: CASSLTPGLAGDGDTQYF.

This clone is categorized as medium-sized. The chain is built from TRBV2 and TRBJ2-3; no definite D call. The germline V gene has CDR1 SNHLY and CDR2 FYNNEI. The CDR3 is made up of 13 amino acids. V lost 4 bases to trimming and J lost 2 bases, with 7 bases between them. CDR3 DNA: TGTGCCAGCAGTGGAGAGAACACAGATACGCAGTATTTT. Residues: CASSGENTDTQYF.

The J gene is TRBJ2-3, the V gene TRBV29-1; perhaps TRBD2 as D (5 bases). Germline V lookup: CDR1 SQVTM, CDR2 ANQGSEA. The CDR3 is 14 amino acids. V was pared by 3 bases and J by 2 bases, with 12 bases between. Here the CDR3 DNA reads TGCAGCGTTGATTACTGGGAGATCACAGATACGCAGTATTTT. As protein: CSVDYWEITDTQYF.

The rearrangement uses TRBV7-2 and TRBJ2-7; no clear D gene. Per the germline V gene, CDR1 is SGHTA and CDR2 is FQGNSA. V lost 1 base to trimming and J lost 2 bases, with 12 bases between them. The CDR3 length is 15 residues. The CDR3 DNA sequence: TGTGCCAGCAGCTTAGAAGGGCTAGAAACCTACGAGCAGTACTTC. It codes for CASSLEGLETYEQYF.

This chain connects TRBV7-9 to TRBJ1-2; D gene unclear. Trimming took 2 bases from V and 8 from J, leaving 24 bases between them. The CDR3 is 17 amino acids. Germline lookup yields CDR1 SEHNR and CDR2 FQNEAQ (reference sequence). The CDR3 nucleotides read TGTGCCAGCAGCTTAATTGGGTCGGCAGTCGGTAGCCGGGGCTACACCTTC. It yields the protein CASSLIGSAVGSRGYTF.

The chain has TRBV15 and TRBJ1-5; D not certain. This CDR3 is built from 13 residues. Trimming removed 1 base at V and 4 bases at J, with 5 bases between. The germline V gene has CDR1 LNHNV and CDR2 YYDKDF (reference sequence). CDR3 sequence reads: CATSRGANQPQHF. CDR3 nucleotides: TGTGCCACCAGCAGAGGGGCGAATCAGCCCCAGCATTTT.

This chain connects TRBV10-2 to TRBJ1-1; D not certain. Trimming pared 6 bases from V and 6 bases from J, leaving 11 bases between. Germline CDR1 and CDR2: WSHSY and SAAADI. This CDR3 is built from 12 residues. This chain's CDR3 is CASSHRTAEAFF. DNA for the CDR3: TGCGCCAGCAGCCACCGGACCGCTGAAGCTTTCTTT.

V gene TRBV6-6 combines with J gene TRBJ2-1, with 8 bases fitting TRBD2. After removal of 6 bases from V and 3 bases from J, the junction contained 4 bases not matched to a gene. This CDR3 has 14 residues. Germline CDR1 is MNHNY and CDR2 is SVGAGI (reference sequence). CDR3 DNA sequence: TGTGCCAGCAGACCAGCGGGGGACTACAATGAGCAGTTCTTC. This gives the protein CASRPAGDYNEQFF.

The gene calls are TRBV9 and TRBJ2-6; unclear D gene. The CDR3 is 14 amino acids. CDR1 SGDLS and CDR2 YYNGEE come from the germline V gene. V was trimmed by 3 bases and J by 0 bases, leaving 4 bases between them. CDR3 nucleotides: TGTGCCAGCAGCGGGGCCTCTGGGGCCAACGTCCTGACTTTC. Protein: CASSGASGANVLTF.

This CDR3 reads CASSEGRSSGYGYTF. CDR3 in DNA: TGTGCCAGCAGTGAAGGCAGGTCGTCGGGCTATGGCTACACCTTC. The rearrangement uses TRBV6-1 and TRBJ1-2; D is ambiguous. Trimming cost V 1 base and J 4 bases, with 13 bases left between them. CDR1 is MNHNS, CDR2 SASEGT, per germline. The CDR3 is made up of 15 amino acids.

This chain links TRBV5-4 with TRBJ2-3; no clear D gene. This CDR3 comprises 14 residues. Germline CDR1 SGHNT, CDR2 YYREEE (reference sequence). Trimming stripped 0 bases from V and 6 bases from J, with 11 bases between. The CDR3 coding sequence is TGTGCCAGCAGCTTGGGGGTGGGCCACGATACGCAGTATTTT. Encoded protein: CASSLGVGHDTQYF.